The 9 T cell receptor beta chains below all came from one sample that was sequenced in a study of T cell responses to AZD1222 COVID-19 vaccine. Profiling relied on immunoSEQ multiplex PCR, and the TCRdb table lists in-frame clones only, not all of them. The sample carries roughly 120,000 clones, approximately 83% recorded once. Here the sequenced sample was peripheral blood, taken on day 0 of MenACWY control vaccination. Receptors originate from an adult in good health.

For this clone: Other DNA sequences of this sample code for an identical CDR3. The chain has TRBV12-3 or TRBV12-4 and TRBJ1-5, with 7 bases lining up with TRBD1. V shed 1 base and J 7 bases; nucleotides not matched to a gene: 1. The CDR3 totals 13 residues. Here the CDR3 reads CASSLGQGQPQHF. DNA for the CDR3: TGTGCCAGCAGTTTAGGACAGGGACAGCCCCAGCATTTT.

V and J are TRBV7-2 and TRBJ2-1; the match to TRBD2 covers 10 bases. Trimming at V came to 1 base and at J to 8 bases, leaving 5 bases not matched to a gene. The CDR3 is made up of 15 amino acids. Per germline, CDR1 SGHTA and CDR2 FQGNSA. CDR3 protein: CASSLEGLAGDEQFF. CDR3 DNA: TGTGCCAGCAGCTTAGAAGGGCTAGCGGGGGATGAGCAGTTCTTC.

This chain links TRBV9 with TRBJ2-1; D unresolved. V lost 3 bases to trimming and J lost 6 bases, with 13 bases between them. Germline lookup yields CDR1 SGDLS and CDR2 YYNGEE. This CDR3 has 14 amino acids. CDR3 protein: CASSDSTSFNEQFF. The CDR3 bases are TGTGCCAGCAGCGACAGTACAAGTTTCAATGAGCAGTTCTTC. Full variable domain (outside the CDR3, taken from reference TRBV9 and TRBJ2-1): DSGVTQTPKHLITATGQRVTLRCSPRSGDLSVYWYQQSLDQGLQFLIQYYNGEERAKGNILERFSAQQFPDLHSELNLSSLELGDSALYFCASSDSTSFNEQFFGPGTRLTVL.

This clone was observed a handful of times. In DNA form, the CDR3 reads TGCGCCAGCAGCTTGGTGGTACAGCCCTACGAGCAGTACTTC. Its translation is CASSLVVQPYEQYF. The chain employs TRBV5-1 and TRBJ2-7; D uncertain. CDR1 is SGHRS, CDR2 YFSETQ, per germline. The CDR3 runs to 14 residues. V was cut by 0 bases and J by 2 bases, with 9 bases left in between.

This chain uses TRBV6-5 with TRBJ1-1; D is unresolved. Between the trimmed V and J ends, which lost 6 bases and 4 bases, there was a span of 12 bases. This CDR3 is built from 13 residues. Germline V gives CDR1 MNHEY, CDR2 SVGAGI. The CDR3 is CASRPARGTEAFF. In DNA, the CDR3 is TGTGCCAGCAGACCAGCCCGGGGCACTGAAGCTTTCTTT.

The gene calls are TRBV11-2 and TRBJ1-2; 8 bases align to TRBD1. J was trimmed by 1 base and V by 2 bases; bases with no gene match: 3. The CDR3 totals 15 residues. Germline V gene data show CDR1 as SGHAT and CDR2 as FQNNGV. CDR3 in DNA: TGTGCCAGCAGCTTACAGGGGGCGCTTAACTATGGCTACACCTTC. Translating it yields CASSLQGALNYGYTF.

This clone was seen a few times. The genes are TRBV4-1 and TRBJ2-7; 12 positions agree with TRBD1. From germline, CDR1 is MGHRA and CDR2 YSYEKL. The CDR3 consists of 16 residues. After removal of 1 base from V and 3 bases from J, the junction contained 4 bases not matched to a gene. The CDR3 region has the DNA TGCGCCAGCAGCCAAGCGGGACAGGGGGCGAGCTACGAGCAGTACTTC. Protein sequence: CASSQAGQGASYEQYF.

The chain has TRBV7-9 and TRBJ1-2; a weak D match, TRBD1 (5 bases). Trimming stripped 1 base from V and 6 bases from J, with 12 bases between. CDR1 is SEHNR, CDR2 FQNEAQ, per germline (reference sequence). This CDR3 spans 14 amino acids. The CDR3 here is CASSLVPPGDGYTF. The CDR3 DNA reads as TGTGCCAGCAGCTTAGTTCCACCGGGGGATGGCTACACCTTC. Full variable domain (missing parts from reference TRBV7-9 and TRBJ1-2): DTGVSQNPRHKITKRGQNVTFRCDPISEHNRLYWYRQTLGQGPEFLTYFQNEAQLEKSRLLSDRFSAERPKGSFSTLEIQRTEQGDSAMYLCASSLVPPGDGYTFGSGTRLTVV.

The V call is TRBV30, the J call TRBJ1-2, with 9 bases matching TRBD1. The CDR3 runs 15 residues. Germline CDR1 reads GTSNPN; CDR2 reads SVGIG (reference sequence). After removal of 4 bases from V and 7 bases from J, the junction contained 13 bases not matched to a gene. CDR3: CAWTYDRGFKGGYTF. CDR3 nucleotide sequence: TGTGCCTGGACCTACGACAGGGGGTTTAAGGGTGGCTACACCTTC. Full variable domain (missing parts from reference TRBV30 and TRBJ1-2): SQTIHQWPATLVQPVGSPLSLECTVEGTSNPNLYWYRQAAGRGLQLLFYSVGIGQISSEVPQNLSASRPQDRQFILSSKKLLLSDSGFYLCAWTYDRGFKGGYTFGSGTRLTVV.